The rows below give T cell receptor beta chains drawn from one sample of a study of T cell repertoires in cytomegalovirus infection. MiXCR was run by TCRdb on the reads, yielding one entry per CDR3 protein. This repertoire shows about 900,000 distinct CDR3 sequences, roughly 31% found once; its top ten account for more than 13%. The antigens for these receptors are not known. The sample consisted of cultured CD8+ T cells from PBMCs, taken from culture after CMV antigen stimulation. These receptors were collected from a human donor in good health (CMV status not recorded). Some clones in this sample may be carry-over from other donors' samples. CDR3s include the opening cysteine and the closing phenylalanine or tryptophan. The order of the fields is V gene, J gene, CDR3 length, clone size, D gene, CDR3 protein, CDR3 DNA. D genes are given only for firm matches. Clone size, where shown, is once, few, many, or a class for clones that have expanded.

TRBV7-9	TRBJ2-2	15	many	NA	CASSELAPYTGELFF	TGTGCCAGCAGCGAACTTGCCCCCTACACCGGGGAGCTGTTTTTT
TRBV12-3/TRBV12-4	TRBJ1-1	12	NA	NA	CASSPGRHRTFF	TGTGCCAGCAGTCCGGGACGCCACCGTACTTTCTTT
TRBV12-3/TRBV12-4	TRBJ1-4	17	few	TRBD1	CASSFGPTGGTNEKLFF	TGTGCCAGCAGTTTTGGACCGACAGGGGGGACTAATGAAAAACTGTTTTTT
TRBV7-9	TRBJ1-4	14	many	TRBD1	CASSLTGGSEKLFF	TGTGCCAGCAGCCTCACAGGGGGGAGTGAAAAACTGTTTTTT
TRBV12-3/TRBV12-4	TRBJ2-3	15	NA	NA	CASSPEGGLGDTQYF	TGTGCCAGCAGCCCAGAGGGGGGGCTAGGAGATACGCAGTATTTT
TRBV12-3/TRBV12-4	TRBJ2-7	15	few	TRBD2	CASSLLAVSTYEQYF	TGTGCCAGCAGTTTACTAGCGGTGAGCACCTACGAGCAGTACTTC
TRBV7-7	TRBJ2-3	15	NA	NA	CASSPSTGLTDTQYF	TGTGCTAGCAGTCCCTCGACAGGCTTAACAGATACGCAGTATTTT
TRBV7-3	TRBJ2-3	19	NA	NA	CASSLKWISLFRGNQPQYF	TGTGCCAGCAGCTTGAAGTGGATTTCCCTCTTCAGGGGCAATCAGCCCCAGTATTTT
TRBV7-9	TRBJ2-1	15	NA	NA	CASSGREAPHNEQFF	TGTGCCAGCAGCGGCCGCGAAGCGCCTCACAATGAGCAGTTCTTC
TRBV7-8	TRBJ2-1	16	many	TRBD2	CASSFTSGGAYNEQFF	TGTGCCAGCAGTTTCACGAGCGGGGGGGCCTACAATGAGCAGTTCTTC
TRBV7-6	TRBJ2-1	16	few	TRBD2	CASSQGSSGAYNEQFF	TGTGCCAGCAGCCAGGGCTCTAGCGGGGCCTACAATGAGCAGTTCTTC
TRBV5-4	TRBJ2-6	15	NA	NA	CASSSRDSGANVLTF	TGTGCCAGCAGCTCGAGGGACTCTGGGGCCAACGTCCTGACTTTC
TRBV14	TRBJ1-3	16	NA	NA	CASSQNTGRTGNTIYF	TGTGCCAGCAGCCAAAATACAGGGAGGACTGGAAACACCATATATTTT
TRBV7-6	TRBJ2-5	15	many	NA	CASQRVENIQETQYF	TGTGCCAGCCAAAGGGTGGAGAACATCCAAGAGACCCAGTACTTC
TRBV27	TRBJ1-1	13	many	NA	CASSPGQNTEAFF	TGTGCCAGCAGCCCGGGGCAGAACACTGAAGCTTTCTTT
TRBV29-1	TRBJ2-7	12	few	NA	CSVLDTAREQYF	TGCAGCGTTCTTGACACCGCTCGGGAGCAGTACTTC
TRBV12-3/TRBV12-4	TRBJ2-3	15	NA	NA	CANSFRALATDTQYF	TGTGCCAACAGTTTCCGGGCCTTAGCAACAGATACGCAGTATTTT
TRBV12-3/TRBV12-4	TRBJ2-5	14	NA	NA	CASSSQGYQETQYF	TGTGCCAGCAGTTCCCAGGGGTACCAAGAGACCCAGTACTTC
TRBV20-1	TRBJ2-7	14	few	TRBD1	CSATLTGLGYEQYF	TGCAGTGCCACCCTGACAGGGTTGGGTTACGAGCAGTACTTC
TRBV7-2	TRBJ2-3	16	few	TRBD2	CASSFGTSRTTDTQYF	TGTGCCAGCAGCTTCGGGACTAGTAGGACTACAGATACGCAGTATTTT
TRBV7-2	TRBJ2-1	16	many	NA	CASSFKWGLRENEQFF	TGTGCCAGCAGCTTTAAATGGGGCTTGCGAGAGAATGAGCAGTTCTTC
TRBV28	TRBJ1-5	16	NA	NA	CASSFPISGRDQPQHF	TGTGCCAGCAGTTTCCCTATCTCAGGAAGAGATCAGCCCCAGCATTTT